Listed below are T cell receptor beta chains from one sample, sequenced in a study of T cells after yellow fever vaccination. TCRdb reprocessed the 5' RACE reads via MiXCR and lists one record per CDR3 protein. The profile shows hundreds of thousands of distinct CDR3 sequences, over 9% of them singletons. The material sequenced was PBMCs, taken on the day of the yellow fever booster vaccination. The receptors here all came from a man between 25 and 39 years old who received the YFV17D yellow fever vaccine. CDR3s include the opening cysteine and the closing phenylalanine or tryptophan. D genes are given only for firm matches. Clone size appears in some rows only: once, few, many, or a class for an expanded clone.

v_gene: TRBV12-3/TRBV12-4; abundance: few; d_gene: TRBD1; j_gene: TRBJ2-2; CDR3aa: CASSQGVPGELFF; CDR3nt: TGTGCCAGCAGTCAGGGGGTTCCCGGGGAGCTGTTTTTT
v_gene: TRBV5-4; abundance: .; d_gene: TRBD1; j_gene: TRBJ2-5; CDR3aa: CASSTGTGGVETQYF; CDR3nt: TGTGCCAGCAGCACCGGGACAGGGGGCGTGGAGACCCAGTACTTC
v_gene: TRBV5-1; abundance: .; d_gene: TRBD2; j_gene: TRBJ2-1; CDR3aa: CASSRTSEVQFF; CDR3nt: TGCGCCAGCAGCCGGACTAGCGAAGTGCAGTTCTTC
v_gene: TRBV28; abundance: .; d_gene: .; j_gene: TRBJ2-2; CDR3aa: CASRLGRNTGELFF; CDR3nt: TGTGCCAGCAGGCTCGGGAGGAACACCGGGGAGCTGTTTTTT
v_gene: TRBV7-9; abundance: few; d_gene: .; j_gene: TRBJ1-5; CDR3aa: CASSRTDMVGPQHF; CDR3nt: TGTGCCAGCAGCCGAACCGACATGGTTGGGCCCCAGCATTTT
v_gene: TRBV6-1; abundance: few; d_gene: .; j_gene: TRBJ2-3; CDR3aa: CASSVWGAAGAKTDTQYF; CDR3nt: TGTGCCAGCTCCGTTTGGGGGGCCGCGGGAGCGAAGACAGATACGCAGTATTTT
v_gene: TRBV4-3; abundance: few; d_gene: .; j_gene: TRBJ2-6; CDR3aa: CASSQDPASGSPSGANVLTF; CDR3nt: TGCGCCAGCAGCCAAGACCCCGCGTCAGGGAGTCCCTCTGGGGCCAACGTCCTGACTTTC
v_gene: TRBV27; abundance: few; d_gene: TRBD1; j_gene: TRBJ2-3; CDR3aa: CASSLSKQGVNTQYF; CDR3nt: TGTGCCAGCAGTTTATCCAAACAGGGGGTAAATACGCAGTATTTT
v_gene: TRBV5-1; abundance: .; d_gene: TRBD1; j_gene: TRBJ2-1; CDR3aa: CASSLALMGQGRYNEQFF; CDR3nt: TGCGCCAGCAGCTTGGCCTTGATGGGACAGGGAAGGTACAATGAGCAGTTCTTC
v_gene: TRBV19; abundance: many; d_gene: .; j_gene: TRBJ1-5; CDR3aa: CASIVTAFSNQPQHF; CDR3nt: TGTGCCAGTATTGTGACAGCGTTTAGCAATCAGCCCCAGCATTTT
v_gene: TRBV12-3/TRBV12-4; abundance: few; d_gene: .; j_gene: TRBJ2-6; CDR3aa: CASRSPSRSGANVLTF; CDR3nt: TGTGCCAGCAGATCCCCTTCCCGCAGTGGGGCCAACGTCCTGACTTTC
v_gene: TRBV7-2; abundance: many; d_gene: TRBD2; j_gene: TRBJ2-7; CDR3aa: CASSLGTSGSEQYF; CDR3nt: TGTGCCAGCAGTTTGGGGACTAGCGGTTCCGAGCAGTACTTC
v_gene: TRBV20-1; abundance: few; d_gene: TRBD2; j_gene: TRBJ2-5; CDR3aa: CSANTRAGTTYQETQYF; CDR3nt: TGCAGTGCTAATACCAGAGCGGGAACGACCTACCAAGAGACCCAGTACTTC
v_gene: TRBV30; abundance: .; d_gene: .; j_gene: TRBJ1-6; CDR3aa: CAWSARRGLYSPLHF; CDR3nt: TGTGCCTGGAGCGCCCGAAGGGGGTTGTATTCACCCCTCCACTTT
v_gene: TRBV21-1; abundance: .; d_gene: .; j_gene: TRBJ1-5; CDR3aa: CASSKGGGQGPQPQHF; CDR3nt: TGTGCCAGCAGCAAAGGGGGAGGACAGGGGCCTCAGCCCCAGCATTTT
v_gene: TRBV7-3; abundance: few; d_gene: .; j_gene: TRBJ2-1; CDR3aa: CASSLTGFHNEQFF; CDR3nt: TGTGCCAGCAGCTTAACAGGGTTCCACAATGAGCAGTTCTTC
v_gene: TRBV15; abundance: few; d_gene: .; j_gene: TRBJ2-1; CDR3aa: CATSRDRKGNEQFF; CDR3nt: TGTGCCACCAGCAGAGATCGGAAGGGAAATGAGCAGTTCTTC
v_gene: TRBV20-1; abundance: .; d_gene: TRBD2; j_gene: TRBJ2-2; CDR3aa: CSARPGTSGPGELFF; CDR3nt: TGCAGTGCTAGACCCGGGACTAGCGGCCCCGGGGAGCTGTTTTTT
v_gene: TRBV4-2; abundance: .; d_gene: .; j_gene: TRBJ1-3; CDR3aa: CASSQETDSGNTIYF; CDR3nt: TGTGCCAGCAGCCAAGAGACGGACTCTGGAAACACCATATATTTT
v_gene: TRBV5-5; abundance: .; d_gene: .; j_gene: TRBJ2-7; CDR3aa: CASSLSPTGQYF; CDR3nt: TGTGCCAGCAGCTTAAGTCCGACGGGGCAGTACTTC
v_gene: TRBV20-1; abundance: few; d_gene: .; j_gene: TRBJ2-7; CDR3aa: CSAIRDNPYEQYF; CDR3nt: TGCAGTGCTATCCGGGACAACCCCTACGAGCAGTACTTC
v_gene: TRBV20-1; abundance: few; d_gene: TRBD2; j_gene: TRBJ2-7; CDR3aa: CSASSFPLAGKSSYEQYF; CDR3nt: TGCAGTGCTAGTAGCTTCCCACTAGCGGGCAAAAGCTCCTACGAGCAGTACTTC
v_gene: TRBV12-3/TRBV12-4; abundance: few; d_gene: .; j_gene: TRBJ2-2; CDR3aa: CASSLSTAGELFF; CDR3nt: TGTGCCAGCAGTTTATCCACCGCCGGGGAGCTGTTTTTT
v_gene: TRBV4-3; abundance: many; d_gene: .; j_gene: TRBJ2-7; CDR3aa: CASSQDDRSYEQYF; CDR3nt: TGTGCCAGCAGCCAAGACGACAGATCCTACGAGCAGTACTTC
v_gene: TRBV20-1; abundance: once; d_gene: .; j_gene: TRBJ2-1; CDR3aa: CSARQEWYNEQFF; CDR3nt: TGCAGTGCTAGACAGGAGTGGTACAATGAGCAGTTCTTC
v_gene: TRBV12-3/TRBV12-4; abundance: .; d_gene: .; j_gene: TRBJ2-2; CDR3aa: CASTSGERLFF; CDR3nt: TGTGCCAGCACCTCGGGGGAACGGTTGTTTTTT
v_gene: TRBV16; abundance: many; d_gene: .; j_gene: TRBJ1-2; CDR3aa: CASSQSFDRYTF; CDR3nt: TGTGCCAGCAGCCAATCATTCGACAGGTACACCTTC
v_gene: TRBV5-1; abundance: .; d_gene: .; j_gene: TRBJ2-7; CDR3aa: CASSLAGRYYEQYF; CDR3nt: TGCGCCAGCAGCTTGGCGGGTAGATACTACGAGCAGTACTTC
v_gene: TRBV5-1; abundance: few; d_gene: .; j_gene: TRBJ2-7; CDR3aa: CASSPGTNGYEQYF; CDR3nt: TGCGCCAGCAGTCCCGGGACGAACGGCTACGAGCAGTACTTC
v_gene: TRBV12-3/TRBV12-4; abundance: .; d_gene: .; j_gene: TRBJ2-2; CDR3aa: CASSLEGPVGELFF; CDR3nt: TGTGCCAGCAGTTTAGAAGGGCCGGTGGGGGAGCTGTTTTTT
v_gene: TRBV5-1; abundance: .; d_gene: .; j_gene: TRBJ2-1; CDR3aa: CASSWDLSYNEQFF; CDR3nt: TGCGCCAGCAGCTGGGACTTATCCTACAATGAGCAGTTCTTC
v_gene: TRBV12-3/TRBV12-4; abundance: .; d_gene: .; j_gene: TRBJ2-3; CDR3aa: CASSSPGADTQYF; CDR3nt: TGTGCCAGCAGCTCACCGGGCGCAGATACGCAGTATTTT
v_gene: TRBV7-9; abundance: .; d_gene: TRBD2; j_gene: TRBJ2-1; CDR3aa: CASSPLAGALYNEQFF; CDR3nt: TGTGCCAGCAGCCCGCTAGCGGGAGCGTTATACAATGAGCAGTTCTTC
v_gene: TRBV19; abundance: few; d_gene: .; j_gene: TRBJ1-6; CDR3aa: CASSNQAGDNSPLHF; CDR3nt: TGTGCCAGTAGTAATCAGGCTGGAGATAATTCACCCCTCCACTTT
v_gene: TRBV29-1; abundance: .; d_gene: .; j_gene: TRBJ2-1; CDR3aa: CSVGELREQFF; CDR3nt: TGCAGCGTGGGCGAACTGAGGGAGCAGTTCTTC
v_gene: TRBV11-2; abundance: .; d_gene: .; j_gene: TRBJ2-7; CDR3aa: CASSLNRPSYEQYF; CDR3nt: TGTGCCAGCAGCTTAAACAGGCCCTCCTACGAGCAGTACTTC
v_gene: TRBV5-4; abundance: .; d_gene: TRBD2; j_gene: TRBJ2-7; CDR3aa: CASSPATSIGGSNEQYF; CDR3nt: TGTGCCAGCAGCCCTGCGACCTCCATTGGCGGGAGCAACGAGCAGTACTTC
v_gene: TRBV19; abundance: .; d_gene: TRBD1; j_gene: TRBJ1-5; CDR3aa: CASSRTDRGLGNQPQHF; CDR3nt: TGTGCCAGTAGCAGAACGGACAGGGGGCTCGGCAATCAGCCCCAGCATTTT
v_gene: TRBV5-1; abundance: .; d_gene: .; j_gene: TRBJ2-1; CDR3aa: CASSKHDSYNEQFF; CDR3nt: TGCGCCAGCAGCAAGCACGACTCCTACAATGAGCAGTTCTTC
v_gene: TRBV29-1; abundance: few; d_gene: TRBD1; j_gene: TRBJ1-1; CDR3aa: CSVLIRTGGKAFF; CDR3nt: TGCAGCGTCCTGATCCGGACAGGTGGTAAAGCTTTCTTT
v_gene: TRBV28; abundance: few; d_gene: TRBD2; j_gene: TRBJ2-7; CDR3aa: CASIEAGGRGRYEQYF; CDR3nt: TGTGCCAGCATAGAAGCGGGAGGAAGGGGACGCTACGAGCAGTACTTC
v_gene: TRBV7-2; abundance: .; d_gene: TRBD2; j_gene: TRBJ2-7; CDR3aa: CASSATSGSPEQYF; CDR3nt: TGTGCCAGCAGCGCGACTAGCGGTTCACCCGAGCAGTACTTC
v_gene: TRBV19; abundance: .; d_gene: .; j_gene: TRBJ1-1; CDR3aa: CASSIGNLNTEAFF; CDR3nt: TGTGCCAGTAGTATAGGCAACCTGAACACTGAAGCTTTCTTT
v_gene: TRBV15; abundance: few; d_gene: .; j_gene: TRBJ2-5; CDR3aa: CATSRVEETQYF; CDR3nt: TGTGCCACCAGCAGAGTGGAAGAGACCCAGTACTTC
v_gene: TRBV7-9; abundance: .; d_gene: .; j_gene: TRBJ2-1; CDR3aa: CASVYYNEQFF; CDR3nt: TGTGCCAGCGTATACTACAATGAGCAGTTCTTC
v_gene: TRBV11-2; abundance: few; d_gene: TRBD2; j_gene: TRBJ2-7; CDR3aa: CASSSLTDSGSSSYEQYF; CDR3nt: TGTGCCAGCAGCTCACTTACCGATAGCGGGTCTAGCTCCTACGAGCAGTACTTC
v_gene: TRBV6-1; abundance: .; d_gene: TRBD2; j_gene: TRBJ2-2; CDR3aa: CASRRLAGDDTGELFF; CDR3nt: TGTGCCAGCAGGAGACTAGCGGGAGACGACACCGGGGAGCTGTTTTTT
v_gene: TRBV20-1; abundance: .; d_gene: .; j_gene: TRBJ2-5; CDR3aa: CSARDRFGGQTQYF; CDR3nt: TGCAGTGCTAGAGATCGGTTTGGGGGACAGACCCAGTACTTC